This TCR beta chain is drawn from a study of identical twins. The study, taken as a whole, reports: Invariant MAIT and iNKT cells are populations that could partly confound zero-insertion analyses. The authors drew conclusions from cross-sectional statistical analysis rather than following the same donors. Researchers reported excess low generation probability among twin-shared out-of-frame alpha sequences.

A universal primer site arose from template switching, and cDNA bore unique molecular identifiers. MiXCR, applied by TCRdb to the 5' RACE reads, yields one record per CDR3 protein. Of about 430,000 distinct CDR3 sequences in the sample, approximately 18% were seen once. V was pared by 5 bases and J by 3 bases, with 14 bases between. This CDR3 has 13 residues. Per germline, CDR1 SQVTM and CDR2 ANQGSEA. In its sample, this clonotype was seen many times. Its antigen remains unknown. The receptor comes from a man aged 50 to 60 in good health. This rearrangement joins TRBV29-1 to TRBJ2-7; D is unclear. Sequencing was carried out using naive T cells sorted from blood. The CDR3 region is CSVRTGSLYEQYF. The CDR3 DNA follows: TGCAGCGTTCGGACCGGCAGTCTCTACGAGCAGTACTTC.